A selection of T cell receptor beta chains follows, all from one sample in a study of T cells in Graves' hyperthyroidism and ophthalmopathy. TCRdb recomputed calls from the multiplex PCR reads with MiXCR, one row per CDR3 protein. This table has about 400,000 distinct CDR3 sequences, roughly 13% appearing once. Sequencing input: blood. All receptors come from a woman between 18 and 29 years old with Graves' hyperthyroidism. Each CDR3 is given with its conserved first and last residue. D genes are given only for firm matches. Some rows mark clone size as missing; the rest say once, few, many or name a class of expanded clone.

TRBJ2-5 . TRBV19 12 . CAVGTYQETQYF TGTGCCGTGGGCACCTATCAAGAGACCCAGTACTTC
TRBJ2-1 once TRBV7-3 16 TRBD2 CASSATIAGPLPEQFF TGTGCCAGCAGCGCGACCATAGCGGGCCCACTGCCTGAGCAGTTCTTC
TRBJ2-1 many TRBV12-3/TRBV12-4 13 TRBD1 CASSSTGGYEQFF TGTGCCAGCAGTTCGACAGGGGGATATGAGCAGTTCTTC
TRBJ2-4 few TRBV19 15 . CASSAGGQRGNIQYF TGTGCCAGTAGTGCCGGCGGACAACGGGGAAACATTCAGTACTTC
TRBJ2-7 many TRBV2 14 . CASSEAGGKYEQYF TGTGCCAGCAGTGAAGCGGGGGGAAAATACGAGCAGTACTTC
TRBJ1-5 . TRBV10-3 16 TRBD1 CAISESLQGVNQPQHF TGTGCCATCAGTGAGTCGCTACAGGGGGTGAATCAGCCCCAGCATTTT
TRBJ2-5 . TRBV7-9 13 TRBD2 CASSFRLAETQYF TGTGCCAGCAGCTTCCGACTAGCGGAGACCCAGTACTTC
TRBJ2-5 many TRBV6-1 16 TRBD2 CASSPPGRADQETQYF TGTGCCAGCAGTCCCCCCGGGAGGGCGGACCAAGAGACCCAGTACTTC
TRBJ2-7 few TRBV29-1 15 TRBD2 CSVEDWTSGSYEQYF TGCAGCGTTGAAGACTGGACTAGCGGCTCCTACGAGCAGTACTTC
TRBJ2-3 . TRBV7-3 20 TRBD2 CASSTPGRLAGEFSTDTQYF TGTGCCAGCAGTACCCCGGGCAGGCTAGCGGGAGAATTTAGCACAGATACGCAGTATTTT
TRBJ2-1 few TRBV19 13 TRBD1 CASSEIEGASQFF TGTGCCAGTAGTGAAATCGAGGGGGCTTCGCAGTTCTTC
TRBJ2-1 . TRBV7-8 16 . CASSLVVKSSYNEQFF TGTGCCAGCAGCTTAGTCGTAAAGAGCTCCTACAATGAGCAGTTCTTC
TRBJ2-1 many TRBV2 12 . CASRGRNNEQFF TGTGCCAGCAGGGGCAGAAACAATGAGCAGTTCTTC
TRBJ2-7 few TRBV18 14 TRBD1 CASSPSTGLGEQYF TGTGCCAGCTCTCCGTCGACAGGGTTGGGCGAGCAGTACTTC
TRBJ2-1 many TRBV29-1 17 . CSVPRGLDRQTYNEQFF TGCAGCGTTCCAAGGGGTTTGGATCGGCAGACATACAATGAGCAGTTCTTC
TRBJ2-7 many TRBV3-1 12 TRBD1 CASGTGGYEQYF TGTGCCAGCGGGACAGGGGGCTACGAGCAGTACTTC
TRBJ2-3 many TRBV7-3 16 TRBD2 CASSLGGLAAWDTQYF TGTGCCAGCAGCTTAGGGGGACTAGCGGCCTGGGATACGCAGTATTTT
TRBJ1-4 . TRBV6-9 16 . CASSYWERTAVEKLFF TGTGCCAGCAGTTATTGGGAAAGGACAGCTGTTGAAAAACTGTTTTTT
TRBJ2-7 many TRBV12-3/TRBV12-4 13 . CASSGPKGYEQYF TGTGCCAGCAGTGGCCCAAAAGGCTACGAGCAGTACTTC
TRBJ2-1 many TRBV7-9 14 . CASSLDTVYNEQFF TGTGCCAGCAGCTTAGATACCGTCTACAATGAGCAGTTCTTC
TRBJ2-2 few TRBV30 12 . CAGGRVAGELFF TGTGCTGGGGGCAGGGTAGCCGGGGAGCTGTTTTTT
TRBJ2-1 . TRBV11-1 16 TRBD2 CASTSGLAGYYNEQFF TGTGCCAGCACCTCCGGACTAGCGGGTTATTACAATGAGCAGTTCTTC
TRBJ2-5 . TRBV11-2 13 TRBD1 CASRGQGAETQYF TGTGCCAGCAGAGGACAGGGGGCAGAGACCCAGTACTTC
TRBJ2-7 few TRBV28 14 TRBD2 CASSLVAGHYEQYF TGTGCCAGCAGTTTGGTAGCGGGGCACTACGAGCAGTACTTC
TRBJ2-7 many TRBV6-5 14 . CASSYSGQGDEQYF TGTGCCAGCAGTTACTCGGGGCAGGGCGACGAGCAGTACTTC
TRBJ1-3 . TRBV6-6 19 . CASSYPGLSRGGTGNTIYF TGTGCCAGCAGTTACCCGGGACTCTCACGCGGGGGCACTGGAAACACCATATATTTT
TRBJ1-5 few TRBV19 14 . CASSIDTGSWPQHF TGTGCCAGTAGTATAGACACAGGGAGCTGGCCCCAGCATTTT